This TCR beta chain was identified during a study of blood T cell repertoires in COVID-19. Study-level information: PBMCs, B-cell-depleted T cells, or T cells provided the cDNA or gDNA that made up the material.

The table came from immunoSEQ multiplex PCR; TCRdb's copy has only in-frame clones and leaves some out. This sample carries over 120,000 clones, over 75% of them seen once, and the ten largest clones take 2.5% to 3%. Donors of Cohort 3 who recovered were those that had two negative PCRs, clearance, or symptom resolution. CDR1 is MGHDK and CDR2 is SYGVNS in the germline V gene. The ends were cut back, 6 bases at V and 3 bases at J, with 9 bases in the middle. This CDR3 has 12 residues. The sequenced sample consisted of PBMCs or T cells enriched from blood (not recorded which). The rearrangement uses TRBV25-1 and TRBJ2-7; D uncertain. The receptor comes from a woman in her forties or fifties who had recovered from COVID-19. The CDR3, as DNA: TGTGCCAGCAGCAACAGATACTACGAGCAGTACTTC. The encoded protein is CASSNRYYEQYF.